This entry describes one T cell receptor (beta chain). Its cognate antigen is unknown. The data are from a study of cytomegalovirus exposure and HLA in healthy donors. CDR3 size: 13 residues. In germline, CDR1 is SEHNR, CDR2 FQNEAQ (reference sequence). The ends were cut back, 1 base at V and 0 bases at J, with 3 bases in the middle. Notes on the study in general: Among donors in an Asian-associated ancestry cluster, a later analysis reportedly found fewer N-insertions than the roughly 610-donor mean.

The PCR used 60 Vbeta and 13 Jbeta primers. Generated by immunoSEQ multiplex PCR, the TCRdb table keeps only in-frame clones and is missing some. The sample has approximately 110,000 clones; around 70% are singletons. The TCR was taken from a woman in her thirties or forties in good health and CMV-seronegative. The chain couples TRBV7-9 to TRBJ1-1; D not resolved. The sequencing sample was made of PBMCs. The CDR3 bases are TGTGCCAGCAGCTTAGTATTGAACACTGAAGCTTTCTTT. Its translation: CASSLVLNTEAFF.